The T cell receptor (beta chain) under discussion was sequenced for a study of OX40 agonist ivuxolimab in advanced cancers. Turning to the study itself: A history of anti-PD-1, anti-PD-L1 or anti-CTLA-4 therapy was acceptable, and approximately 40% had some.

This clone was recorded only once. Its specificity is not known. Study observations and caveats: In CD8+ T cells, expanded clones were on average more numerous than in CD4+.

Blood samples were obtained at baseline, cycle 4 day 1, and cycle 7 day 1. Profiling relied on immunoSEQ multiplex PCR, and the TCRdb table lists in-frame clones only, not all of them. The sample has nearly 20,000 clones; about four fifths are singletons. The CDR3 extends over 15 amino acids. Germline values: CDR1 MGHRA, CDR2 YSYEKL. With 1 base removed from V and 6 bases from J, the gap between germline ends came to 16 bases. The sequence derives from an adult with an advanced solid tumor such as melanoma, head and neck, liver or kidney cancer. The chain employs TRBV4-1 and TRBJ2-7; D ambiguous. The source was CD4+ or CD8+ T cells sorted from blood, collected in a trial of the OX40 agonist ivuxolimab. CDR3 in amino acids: CASSQGVSSLGEQYF. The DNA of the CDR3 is TGCGCCAGCAGCCAAGGGGTTAGCTCCCTCGGCGAGCAGTACTTC.